This T cell receptor (beta chain) was sequenced for a study of blood T cells in healthy people across ages. The CDR3 spans 14 residues. The trim removed 6 bases at V and 0 bases at J, leaving 5 bases unmatched. Per the germline V gene, CDR1 is DFQATT and CDR2 is SNEGSKA (reference sequence). Study-wide results and limits: Both higher diversity and more naive CD4+ cells marked long-lived donors when set against aged donors.

This clonotype has more than one count but fewer than ten. Antigen: not known. Together with a sample-barcoded 5' primer, a J-beta primer mix was included in a second PCR lasting roughly 6 to 12 cycles. TCRdb re-called the 5' RACE reads through MiXCR, storing one row per CDR3 protein. In the table there are 850,000 to 1,000,000 distinct CDR3 sequences, under 50% of which are singletons. This sequence joins TRBV20-1 and TRBJ2-1; 7 positions agree with TRBD2. This clonotype originated in a man aged 30 to 39 in good health. Sequencing was carried out using blood. CDR3 nucleotides: TGCAGTGCCGACGGGGGGAGCTCCTACAATGAGCAGTTCTTC. Its protein is CSADGGSSYNEQFF.